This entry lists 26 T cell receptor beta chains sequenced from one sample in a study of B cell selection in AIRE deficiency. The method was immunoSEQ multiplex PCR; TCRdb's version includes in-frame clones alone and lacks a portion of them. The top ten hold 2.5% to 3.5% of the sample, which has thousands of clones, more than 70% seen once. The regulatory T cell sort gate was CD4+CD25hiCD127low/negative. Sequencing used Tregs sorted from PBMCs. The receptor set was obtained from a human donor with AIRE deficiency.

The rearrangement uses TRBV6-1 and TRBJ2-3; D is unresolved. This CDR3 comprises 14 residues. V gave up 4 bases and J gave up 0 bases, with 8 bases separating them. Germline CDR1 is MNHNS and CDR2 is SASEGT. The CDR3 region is CASSVYGSTDTQYF. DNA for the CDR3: TGTGCCAGCAGTGTATACGGGAGCACAGATACGCAGTATTTT.

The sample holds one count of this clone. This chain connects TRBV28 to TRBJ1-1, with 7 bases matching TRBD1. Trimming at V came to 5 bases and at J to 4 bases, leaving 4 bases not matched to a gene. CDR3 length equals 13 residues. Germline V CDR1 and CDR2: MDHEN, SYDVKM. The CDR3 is CASSPNRGTEAFF. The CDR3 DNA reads TGTGCCAGCAGTCCCAACAGGGGCACTGAAGCTTTCTTT.

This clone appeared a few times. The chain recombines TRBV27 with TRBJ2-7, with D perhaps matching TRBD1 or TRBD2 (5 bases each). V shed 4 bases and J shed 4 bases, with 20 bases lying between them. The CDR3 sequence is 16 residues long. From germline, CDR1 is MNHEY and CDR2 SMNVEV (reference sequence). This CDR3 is CASSSYSGRPHYEQYF. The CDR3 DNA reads TGTGCCAGCAGTTCCTACTCGGGACGCCCCCATTACGAGCAGTACTTC.

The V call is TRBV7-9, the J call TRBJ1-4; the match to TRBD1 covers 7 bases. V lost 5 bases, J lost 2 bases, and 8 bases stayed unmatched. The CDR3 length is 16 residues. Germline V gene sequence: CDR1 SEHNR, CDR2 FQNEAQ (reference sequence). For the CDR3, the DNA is TGTGCCAGCAGCCCAGGGGGGTTCCGGACTAATGAAAAACTGTTTTTT. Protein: CASSPGGFRTNEKLFF.

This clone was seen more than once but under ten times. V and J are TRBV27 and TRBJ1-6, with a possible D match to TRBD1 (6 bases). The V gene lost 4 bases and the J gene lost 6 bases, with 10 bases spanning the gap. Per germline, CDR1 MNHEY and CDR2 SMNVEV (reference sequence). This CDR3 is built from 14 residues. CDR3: CASSWQGINSPLHF. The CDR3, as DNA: TGTGCCAGCAGTTGGCAGGGGATTAATTCACCCCTCCACTTT.

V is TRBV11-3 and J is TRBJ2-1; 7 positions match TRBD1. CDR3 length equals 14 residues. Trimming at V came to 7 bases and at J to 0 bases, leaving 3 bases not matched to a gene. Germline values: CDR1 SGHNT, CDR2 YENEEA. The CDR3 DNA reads TGTGCCAGCACCCGGGACAGCTCCTACAATGAGCAGTTCTTC. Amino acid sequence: CASTRDSSYNEQFF.

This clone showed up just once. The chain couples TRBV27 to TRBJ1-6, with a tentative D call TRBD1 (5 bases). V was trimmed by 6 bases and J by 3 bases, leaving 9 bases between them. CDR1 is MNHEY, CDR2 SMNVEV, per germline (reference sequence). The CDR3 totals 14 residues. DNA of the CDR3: TGTGCCAGCAGGGGGACGGTCTATAATTCACCCCTCCACTTT. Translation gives CASRGTVYNSPLHF.

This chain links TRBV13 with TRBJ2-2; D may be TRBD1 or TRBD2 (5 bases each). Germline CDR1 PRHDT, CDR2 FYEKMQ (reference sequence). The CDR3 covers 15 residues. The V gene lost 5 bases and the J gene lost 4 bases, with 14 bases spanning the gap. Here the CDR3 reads CASSHGGSSTGELFF. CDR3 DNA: TGTGCCAGCAGCCATGGGGGATCGAGCACCGGGGAGCTGTTTTTT.

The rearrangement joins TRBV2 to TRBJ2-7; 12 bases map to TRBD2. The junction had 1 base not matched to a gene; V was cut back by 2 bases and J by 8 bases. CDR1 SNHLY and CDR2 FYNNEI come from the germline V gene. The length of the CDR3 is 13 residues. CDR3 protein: CASSEWTSGKQYF. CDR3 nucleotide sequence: TGTGCCAGCAGTGAATGGACTAGCGGGAAGCAGTACTTC.

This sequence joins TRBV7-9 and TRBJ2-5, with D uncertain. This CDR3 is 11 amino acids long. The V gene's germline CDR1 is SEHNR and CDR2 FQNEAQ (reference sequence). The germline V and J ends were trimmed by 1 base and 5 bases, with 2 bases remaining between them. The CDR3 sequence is CASSLVETQYF. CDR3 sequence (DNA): TGTGCCAGCAGCTTAGTGGAGACCCAGTACTTC.

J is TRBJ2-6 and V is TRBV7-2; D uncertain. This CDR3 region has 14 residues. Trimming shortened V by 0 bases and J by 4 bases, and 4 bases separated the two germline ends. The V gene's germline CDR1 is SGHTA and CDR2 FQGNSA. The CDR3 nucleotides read TGTGCCAGCAGCTTAGCTACCGGGGCCAACGTCCTGACTTTC. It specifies CASSLATGANVLTF.

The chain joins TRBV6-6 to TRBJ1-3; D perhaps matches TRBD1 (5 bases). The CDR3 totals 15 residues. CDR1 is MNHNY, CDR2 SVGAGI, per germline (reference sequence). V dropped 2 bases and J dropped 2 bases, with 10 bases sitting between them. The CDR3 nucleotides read TGTGCCAGCAGTTACGGCGGGGGAACTGGAAACACCATATATTTT. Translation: CASSYGGGTGNTIYF.

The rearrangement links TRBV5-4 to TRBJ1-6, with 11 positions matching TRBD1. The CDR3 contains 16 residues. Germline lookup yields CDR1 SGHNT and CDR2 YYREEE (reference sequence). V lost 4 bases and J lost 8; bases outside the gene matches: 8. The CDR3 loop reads CASSRTGGRLYSPLHF. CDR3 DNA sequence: TGTGCCAGCAGCAGGACAGGGGGCCGTCTATATTCACCCCTCCACTTT.

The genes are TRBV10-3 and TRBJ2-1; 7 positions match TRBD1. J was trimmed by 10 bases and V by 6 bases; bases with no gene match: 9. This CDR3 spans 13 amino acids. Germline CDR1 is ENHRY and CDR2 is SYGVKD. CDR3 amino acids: CAIRDRAQGEQFF. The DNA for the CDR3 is TGTGCCATCAGAGACAGGGCCCAGGGGGAGCAGTTCTTC.

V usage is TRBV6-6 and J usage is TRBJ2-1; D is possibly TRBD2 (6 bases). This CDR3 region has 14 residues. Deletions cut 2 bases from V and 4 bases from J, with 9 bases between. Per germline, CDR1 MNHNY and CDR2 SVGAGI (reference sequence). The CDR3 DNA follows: TGTGCCAGCAGTTACCGCCGGGGGTACAATGAGCAGTTCTTC. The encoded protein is CASSYRRGYNEQFF.

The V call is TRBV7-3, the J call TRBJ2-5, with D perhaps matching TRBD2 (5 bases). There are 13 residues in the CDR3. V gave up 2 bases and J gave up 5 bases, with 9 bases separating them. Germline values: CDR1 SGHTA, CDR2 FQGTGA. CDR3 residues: CASSLYSGETQYF. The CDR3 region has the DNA TGTGCCAGCAGCTTATACTCGGGGGAGACCCAGTACTTC.

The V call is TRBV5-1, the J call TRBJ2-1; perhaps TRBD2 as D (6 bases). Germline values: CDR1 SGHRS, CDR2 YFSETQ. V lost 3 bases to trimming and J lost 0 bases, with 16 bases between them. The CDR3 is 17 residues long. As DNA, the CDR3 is TGCGCCAGCAGCTCGATGGGTCGTAGCGGCTCCTACAATGAGCAGTTCTTC. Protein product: CASSSMGRSGSYNEQFF.

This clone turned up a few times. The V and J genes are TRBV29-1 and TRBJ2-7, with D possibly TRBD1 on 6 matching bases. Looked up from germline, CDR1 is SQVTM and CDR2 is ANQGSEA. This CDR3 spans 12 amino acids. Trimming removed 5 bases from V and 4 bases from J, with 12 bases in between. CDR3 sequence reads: CSVTGFFYEQYF. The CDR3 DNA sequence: TGCAGCGTTACAGGGTTTTTTTACGAGCAGTACTTC.

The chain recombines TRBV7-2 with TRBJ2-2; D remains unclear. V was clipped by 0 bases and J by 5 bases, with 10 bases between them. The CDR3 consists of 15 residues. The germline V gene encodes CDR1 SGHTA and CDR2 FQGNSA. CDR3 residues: CASSLAGARTGELFF. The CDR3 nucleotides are TGTGCCAGCAGCTTAGCCGGTGCACGGACCGGGGAGCTGTTTTTT.

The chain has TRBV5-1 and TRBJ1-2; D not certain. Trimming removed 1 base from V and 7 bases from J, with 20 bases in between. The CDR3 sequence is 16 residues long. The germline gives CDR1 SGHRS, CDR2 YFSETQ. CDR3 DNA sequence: TGCGCCAGCAGCTTGTTTCGGACCACTTATTGGGGTGGCTACACCTTC. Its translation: CASSLFRTTYWGGYTF. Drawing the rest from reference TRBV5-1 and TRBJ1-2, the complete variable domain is KAGVTQTPRYLIKTRGQQVTLSCSPISGHRSVSWYQQTPGQGLQFLFEYFSETQRNKGNFPGRFSGRQFSNSRSEMNVSTLELGDSALYLCASSLFRTTYWGGYTFGSGTRLTVV.

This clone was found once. CDR3 bases: TGTGCCAGCAGCTTGCTTTCGGGGGCTACGCAGTATTTT. The encoded protein is CASSLLSGATQYF. The rearrangement uses TRBV5-8 and TRBJ2-3; TRBD1 or TRBD2 may be the D gene (6 bases each). Germline loops: CDR1 SGHTS, CDR2 YDEGEE. V was trimmed by 1 base and J by 8 bases, leaving 11 bases between them. The CDR3 consists of 13 residues.

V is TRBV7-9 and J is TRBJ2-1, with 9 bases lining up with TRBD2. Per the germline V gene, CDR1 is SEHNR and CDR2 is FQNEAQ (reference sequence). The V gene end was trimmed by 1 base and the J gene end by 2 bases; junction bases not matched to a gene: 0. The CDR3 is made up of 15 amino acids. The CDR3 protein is CASSLERGAYNEQFF. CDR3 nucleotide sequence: TGTGCCAGCAGCTTAGAGCGGGGGGCCTACAATGAGCAGTTCTTC.

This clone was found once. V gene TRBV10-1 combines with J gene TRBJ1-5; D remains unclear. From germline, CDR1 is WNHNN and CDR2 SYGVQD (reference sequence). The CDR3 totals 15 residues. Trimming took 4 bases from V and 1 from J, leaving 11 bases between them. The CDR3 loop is CASSGRTQSNQPQHF. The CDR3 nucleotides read TGCGCCAGCAGTGGCCGGACTCAAAGCAATCAGCCCCAGCATTTT.

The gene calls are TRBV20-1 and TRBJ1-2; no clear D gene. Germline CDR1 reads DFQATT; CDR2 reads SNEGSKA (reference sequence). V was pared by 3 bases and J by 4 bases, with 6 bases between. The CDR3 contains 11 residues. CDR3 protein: CSASTGYGYTF. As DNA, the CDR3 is TGCAGTGCTAGTACGGGCTATGGCTACACCTTC.

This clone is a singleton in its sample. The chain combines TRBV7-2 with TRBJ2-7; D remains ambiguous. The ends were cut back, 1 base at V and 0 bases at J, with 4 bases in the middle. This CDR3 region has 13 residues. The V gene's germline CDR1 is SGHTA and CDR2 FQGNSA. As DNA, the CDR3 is TGTGCCAGCAGCTTAGACAGCTCCTACGAGCAGTACTTC. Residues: CASSLDSSYEQYF.

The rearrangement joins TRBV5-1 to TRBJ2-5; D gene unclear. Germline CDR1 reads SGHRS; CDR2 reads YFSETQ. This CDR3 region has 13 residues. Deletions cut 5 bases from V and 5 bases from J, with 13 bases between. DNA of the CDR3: TGCGCCAGCAGGGTAGCTTTAGAGGAGACCCAGTACTTC. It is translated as CASRVALEETQYF.